This T cell receptor beta chain was observed in a study of T cell repertoires in cytomegalovirus infection. The CDR3 spans 14 residues. Germline V CDR1 and CDR2: LGHDT, YNNKEL (reference sequence). Trimming took 4 bases from V and 6 from J; bases not matched to a gene: 8. Each CDR3 protein gets one entry after TCRdb re-called the reads with MiXCR. This sample carries around 310,000 distinct CDR3 sequences, about 29% of them seen once, and the ten largest clones take 15% to 20%. Comment on this clonotype: Its target is unknown.

Sequenced material: cultured PBMCs, taken from culture after CMV antigen stimulation. V gene TRBV3-1 combines with J gene TRBJ1-2; 7 bases are shared with TRBD1. The receptor comes from a human donor in good health (CMV status not recorded). Some clones in this sample may be carry-over from other donors' samples. The CDR3 DNA reads TGTGCCAGCAGCCTCCTCCGGGACAGAGATGGCTACACCTTC. It codes for CASSLLRDRDGYTF.